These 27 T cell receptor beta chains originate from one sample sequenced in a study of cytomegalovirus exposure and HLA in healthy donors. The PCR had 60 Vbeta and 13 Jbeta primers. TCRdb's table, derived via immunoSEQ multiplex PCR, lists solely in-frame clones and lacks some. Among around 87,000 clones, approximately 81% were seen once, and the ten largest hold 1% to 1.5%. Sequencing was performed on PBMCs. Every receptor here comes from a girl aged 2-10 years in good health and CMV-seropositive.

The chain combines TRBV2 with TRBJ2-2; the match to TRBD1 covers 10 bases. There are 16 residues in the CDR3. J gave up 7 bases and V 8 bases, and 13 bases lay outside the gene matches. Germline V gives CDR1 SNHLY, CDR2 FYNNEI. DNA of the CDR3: TGTGCCAGCCGCCTCTCCCGGGACAGGGGATTCGGGGAGCTGTTTTTT. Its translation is CASRLSRDRGFGELFF.

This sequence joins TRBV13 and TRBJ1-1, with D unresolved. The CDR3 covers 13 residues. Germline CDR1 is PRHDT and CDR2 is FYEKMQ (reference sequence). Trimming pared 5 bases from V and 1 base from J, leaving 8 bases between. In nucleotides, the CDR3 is TGTGCCAGCAGCCTCAGACAGAACACTGAAGCTTTCTTT. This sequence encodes CASSLRQNTEAFF.

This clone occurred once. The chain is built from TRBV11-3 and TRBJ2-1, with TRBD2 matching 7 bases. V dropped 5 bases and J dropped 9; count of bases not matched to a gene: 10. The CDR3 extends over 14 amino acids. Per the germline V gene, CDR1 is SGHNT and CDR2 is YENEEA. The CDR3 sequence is CASSRWAGVSEQFF. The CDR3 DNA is TGTGCCAGCAGCCGCTGGGCGGGAGTTAGTGAGCAGTTCTTC.

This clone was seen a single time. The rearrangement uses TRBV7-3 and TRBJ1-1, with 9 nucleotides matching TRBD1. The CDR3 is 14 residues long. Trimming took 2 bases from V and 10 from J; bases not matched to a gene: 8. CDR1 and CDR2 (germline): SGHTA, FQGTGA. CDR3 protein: CASSLGGTGSGAFF. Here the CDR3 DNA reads TGTGCCAGCAGCTTAGGGGGGACAGGGTCGGGAGCTTTCTTT.

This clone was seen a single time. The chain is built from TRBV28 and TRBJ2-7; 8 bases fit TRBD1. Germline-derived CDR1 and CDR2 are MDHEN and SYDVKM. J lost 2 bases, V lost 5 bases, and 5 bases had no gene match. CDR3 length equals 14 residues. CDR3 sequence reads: CASSRQGTTYEQYF. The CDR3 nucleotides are TGTGCCAGCAGTCGACAGGGGACCACCTACGAGCAGTACTTC. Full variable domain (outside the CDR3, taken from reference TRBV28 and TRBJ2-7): DVKVTQSSRYLVKRTGEKVFLECVQDMDHENMFWYRQDPGLGLRLIYFSYDVKMKEKGDIPEGYSVSREKKERFSLILESASTNQTSMYLCASSRQGTTYEQYFGPGTRLTVT.

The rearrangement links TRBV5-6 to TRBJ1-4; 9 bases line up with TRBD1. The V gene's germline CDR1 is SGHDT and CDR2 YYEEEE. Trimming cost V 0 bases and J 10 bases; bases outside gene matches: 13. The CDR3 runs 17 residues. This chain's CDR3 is CASSLEGTGLKFGKLFF. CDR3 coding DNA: TGTGCCAGCAGCTTGGAAGGGACAGGGTTGAAATTTGGAAAACTGTTTTTT.

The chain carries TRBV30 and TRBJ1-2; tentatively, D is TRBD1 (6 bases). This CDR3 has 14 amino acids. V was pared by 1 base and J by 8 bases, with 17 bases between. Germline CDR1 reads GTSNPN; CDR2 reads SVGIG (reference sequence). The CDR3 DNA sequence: TGTGCCTGGAGTGCAACTAAACAGGGAAACGGCTACACCTTC. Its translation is CAWSATKQGNGYTF. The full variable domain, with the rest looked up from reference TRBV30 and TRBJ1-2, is SQTIHQWPATLVQPVGSPLSLECTVEGTSNPNLYWYRQAAGRGLQLLFYSVGIGQISSEVPQNLSASRPQDRQFILSSKKLLLSDSGFYLCAWSATKQGNGYTFGSGTRLTVV.

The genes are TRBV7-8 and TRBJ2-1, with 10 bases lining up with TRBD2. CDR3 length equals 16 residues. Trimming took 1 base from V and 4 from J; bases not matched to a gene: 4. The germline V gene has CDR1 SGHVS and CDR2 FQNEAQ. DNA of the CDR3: TGTGCCAGCAGCTTAGGGACTAGCGGAGTATACAATGAGCAGTTCTTC. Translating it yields CASSLGTSGVYNEQFF.

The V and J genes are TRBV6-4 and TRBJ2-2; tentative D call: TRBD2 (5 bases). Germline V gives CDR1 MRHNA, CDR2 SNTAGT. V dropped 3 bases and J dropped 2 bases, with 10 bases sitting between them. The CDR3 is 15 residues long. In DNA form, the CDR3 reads TGTGCCAGCAGTGAAGGAGCGGCAAACACCGGGGAGCTGTTTTTT. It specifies CASSEGAANTGELFF.

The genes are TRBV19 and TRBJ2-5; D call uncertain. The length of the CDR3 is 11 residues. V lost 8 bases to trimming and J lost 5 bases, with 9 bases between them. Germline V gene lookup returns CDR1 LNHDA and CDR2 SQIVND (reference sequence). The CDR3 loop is CASARSETQYF. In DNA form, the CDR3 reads TGTGCCAGTGCAAGGAGCGAGACCCAGTACTTC. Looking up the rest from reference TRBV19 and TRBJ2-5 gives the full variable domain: DGGITQSPKYLFRKEGQNVTLSCEQNLNHDAMYWYRQDPGQGLRLIYYSQIVNDFQKGDIAEGYSVSREKKESFPLTVTSAQKNPTAFYLCASARSETQYFGPGTRLLVL.

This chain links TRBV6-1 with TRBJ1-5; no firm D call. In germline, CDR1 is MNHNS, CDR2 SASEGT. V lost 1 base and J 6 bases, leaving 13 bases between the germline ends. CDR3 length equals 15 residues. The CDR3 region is CASSEGSGFGQPQHF. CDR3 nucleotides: TGTGCCAGCAGTGAAGGATCGGGGTTTGGTCAGCCCCAGCATTTT.

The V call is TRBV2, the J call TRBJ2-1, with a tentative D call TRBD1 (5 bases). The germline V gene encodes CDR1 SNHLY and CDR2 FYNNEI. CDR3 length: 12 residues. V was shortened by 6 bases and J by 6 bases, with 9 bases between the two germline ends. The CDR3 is CASRQESNEQFF. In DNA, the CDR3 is TGTGCCAGCAGACAGGAGTCCAATGAGCAGTTCTTC.

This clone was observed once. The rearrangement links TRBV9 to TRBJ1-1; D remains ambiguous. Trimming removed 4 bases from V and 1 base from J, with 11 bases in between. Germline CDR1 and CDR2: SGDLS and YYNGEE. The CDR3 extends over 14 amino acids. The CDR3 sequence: CASSSNLRNTEAFF. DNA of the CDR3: TGTGCCAGCAGCAGCAACTTAAGGAACACTGAAGCTTTCTTT.

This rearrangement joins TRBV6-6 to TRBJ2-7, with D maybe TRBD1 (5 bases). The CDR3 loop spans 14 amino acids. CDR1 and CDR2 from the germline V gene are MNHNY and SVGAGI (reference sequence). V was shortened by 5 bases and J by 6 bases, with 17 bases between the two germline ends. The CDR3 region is CASSPQGLASEQYF. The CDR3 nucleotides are TGTGCCAGCAGTCCTCAGGGCCTGGCTTCCGAGCAGTACTTC.

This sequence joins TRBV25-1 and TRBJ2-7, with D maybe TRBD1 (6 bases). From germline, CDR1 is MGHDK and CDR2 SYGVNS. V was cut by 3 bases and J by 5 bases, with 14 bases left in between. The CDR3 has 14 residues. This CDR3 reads CASSDGQGFHEQYF. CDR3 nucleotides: TGTGCCAGCAGTGACGGCCAGGGGTTCCACGAGCAGTACTTC.

CDR3 in DNA: TGCAGCGTTACACAGGGGGCTTACGAGCAGTACTTC. It specifies CSVTQGAYEQYF. The chain has TRBV29-1 and TRBJ2-7, with 9 positions matching TRBD1. J lost 4 bases, V lost 5 bases, and 3 bases had no gene match. Looked up from germline, CDR1 is SQVTM and CDR2 is ANQGSEA. The CDR3 sequence is 12 residues long.

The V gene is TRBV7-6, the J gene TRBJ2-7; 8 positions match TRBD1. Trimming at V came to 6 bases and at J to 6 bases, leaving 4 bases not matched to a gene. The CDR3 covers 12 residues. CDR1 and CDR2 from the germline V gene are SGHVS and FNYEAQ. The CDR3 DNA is TGTGCCAGCAGTTACACAGGGGGCGAGCAGTACTTC. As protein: CASSYTGGEQYF.

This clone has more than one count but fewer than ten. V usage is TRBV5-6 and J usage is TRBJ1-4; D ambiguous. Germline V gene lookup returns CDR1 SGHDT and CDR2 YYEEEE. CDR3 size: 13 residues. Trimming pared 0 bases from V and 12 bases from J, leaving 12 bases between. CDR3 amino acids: CASSLEYYGELFF. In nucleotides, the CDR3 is TGTGCCAGCAGCTTGGAATACTACGGGGAACTGTTTTTT.

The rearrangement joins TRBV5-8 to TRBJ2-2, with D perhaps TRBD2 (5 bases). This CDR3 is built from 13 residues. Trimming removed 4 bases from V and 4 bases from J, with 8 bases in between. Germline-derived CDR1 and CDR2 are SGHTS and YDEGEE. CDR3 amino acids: CASSRRLTGELFF. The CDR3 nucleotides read TGTGCCAGCAGCCGGAGGCTCACCGGGGAGCTGTTTTTT.

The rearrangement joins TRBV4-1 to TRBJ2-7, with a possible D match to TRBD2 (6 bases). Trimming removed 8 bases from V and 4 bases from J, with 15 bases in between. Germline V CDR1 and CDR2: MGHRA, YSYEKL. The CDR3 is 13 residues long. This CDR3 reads CASAHGGKYEQYF. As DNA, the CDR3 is TGCGCCAGCGCCCATGGGGGGAAGTACGAGCAGTACTTC.

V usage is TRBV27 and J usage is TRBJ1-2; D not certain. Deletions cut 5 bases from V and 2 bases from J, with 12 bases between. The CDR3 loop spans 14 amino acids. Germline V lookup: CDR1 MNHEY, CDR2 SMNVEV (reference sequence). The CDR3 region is CASSPQTKNYGYTF. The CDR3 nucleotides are TGTGCCAGCAGTCCCCAGACAAAGAACTATGGCTACACCTTC.

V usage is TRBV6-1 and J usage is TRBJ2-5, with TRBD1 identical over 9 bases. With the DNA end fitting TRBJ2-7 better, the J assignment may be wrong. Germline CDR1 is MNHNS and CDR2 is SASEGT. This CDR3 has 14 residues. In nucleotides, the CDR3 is TGTGCCAGCAATTCTGACAGGGGGTACTACGAGCAGTACTTC. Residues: CASNSDRGYYEQYF.

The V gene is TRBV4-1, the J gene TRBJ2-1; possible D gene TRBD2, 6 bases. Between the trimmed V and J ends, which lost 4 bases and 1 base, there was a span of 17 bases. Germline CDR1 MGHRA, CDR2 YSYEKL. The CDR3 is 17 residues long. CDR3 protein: CASSPGGRSGSYNEQFF. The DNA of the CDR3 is TGCGCCAGCAGCCCAGGAGGGCGGTCCGGGTCCTACAATGAGCAGTTCTTC.

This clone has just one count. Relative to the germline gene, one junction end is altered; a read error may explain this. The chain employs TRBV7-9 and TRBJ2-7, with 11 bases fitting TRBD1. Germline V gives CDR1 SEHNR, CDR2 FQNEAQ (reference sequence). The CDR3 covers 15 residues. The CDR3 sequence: CASSLGDRGSSEQYF. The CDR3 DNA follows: TGTGCCAGCAGCTTGGGGGACAGGGGGTCCTCCGAGCAGTACTTC.

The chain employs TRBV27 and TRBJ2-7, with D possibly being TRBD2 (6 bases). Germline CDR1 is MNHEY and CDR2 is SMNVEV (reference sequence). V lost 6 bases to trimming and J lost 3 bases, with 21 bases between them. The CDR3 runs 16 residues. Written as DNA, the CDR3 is TGTGCCAGCAGCCTCAGGGCGGGACCCCTTGGCTACGAGCAGTACTTC. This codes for CASSLRAGPLGYEQYF.

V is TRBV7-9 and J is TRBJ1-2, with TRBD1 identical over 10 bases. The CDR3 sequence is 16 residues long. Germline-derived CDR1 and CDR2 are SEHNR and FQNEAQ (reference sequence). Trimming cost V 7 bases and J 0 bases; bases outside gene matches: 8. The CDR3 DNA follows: TGTGCCAGCATTAAGGGACAGGGGTTAGCTAACTATGGCTACACCTTC. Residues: CASIKGQGLANYGYTF.

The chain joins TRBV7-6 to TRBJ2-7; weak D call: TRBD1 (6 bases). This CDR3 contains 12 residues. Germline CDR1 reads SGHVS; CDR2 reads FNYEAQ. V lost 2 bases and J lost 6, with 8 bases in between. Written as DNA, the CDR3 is TGTGCCAGCAGCTTAAACAGGGTCGAGCAGTACTTC. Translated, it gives CASSLNRVEQYF.